The TCR beta chain under discussion was sequenced for a study of blood T cell repertoires in COVID-19. The wider study: Sites in the United States, Italy and Spain provided acute and convalescent COVID-19 samples.

Clones were sequenced by immunoSEQ multiplex PCR, and TCRdb holds only the in-frame ones, with some missing. The sample has about 170,000 clones, around 80% seen once. The germline gives CDR1 MRHNA, CDR2 SNTAGT. CDR3 length equals 13 residues. The V gene lost 0 bases and the J gene lost 9 bases, with 9 bases spanning the gap. The clonotype was recovered from a woman in her sixties or seventies with COVID-19, enrolled during active disease. Sequencing input: peripheral blood. The V call is TRBV6-4, the J call TRBJ1-5; D gene ambiguous. CDR3 protein: CASSDSPATPQHF. The DNA for the CDR3 is TGTGCCAGCAGTGACTCGCCTGCTACGCCCCAGCATTTT.